This record concerns one T cell receptor delta chain sequence. TCRdb redid the clone calls on the RT-PCR reads with CATT. Among fewer than 4,500 delta-chain clones listed, 9% to 14% were seen once. The data are from a study of gamma-delta T cells after stem cell transplantation. This CDR3 region has 18 residues. CDR1 and CDR2 from the germline V gene are TSWWSYY and QGS. After removal of 8 bases from V and 0 bases from J, the junction contained 17 bases not matched to a gene. The sequencing sample was made of gamma-delta T cells. The gene calls are TRDV1 and TRDJ1, with TRDD3 identical over 8 bases. This sequence originates from a human donor. It is not recorded whose cells these are; they may come from a transplant donor. As DNA, the CDR3 is TGTGCTCTTACTTTCACTGGGGGCGGTCGTGGGGACACCGATAAACTCATCTTT. Amino acids: CALTFTGGGRGDTDKLIF.